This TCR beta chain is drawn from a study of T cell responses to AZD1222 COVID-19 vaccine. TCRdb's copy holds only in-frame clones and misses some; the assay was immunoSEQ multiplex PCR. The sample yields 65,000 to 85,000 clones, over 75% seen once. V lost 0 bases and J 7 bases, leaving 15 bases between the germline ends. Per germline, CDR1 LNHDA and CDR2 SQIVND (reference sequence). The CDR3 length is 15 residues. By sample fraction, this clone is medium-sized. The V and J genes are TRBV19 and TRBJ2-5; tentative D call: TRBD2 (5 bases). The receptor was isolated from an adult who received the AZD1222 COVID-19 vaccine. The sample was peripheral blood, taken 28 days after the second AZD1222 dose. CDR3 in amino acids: CASSIDRGSSGTQYF. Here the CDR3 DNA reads TGTGCCAGTAGTATAGATCGGGGTAGCTCTGGGACCCAGTACTTC.